These 30 T cell receptor beta chains were sequenced from one sample in a study of blood T cell repertoires in COVID-19. The protocol was immunoSEQ multiplex PCR, while the TCRdb copy is restricted to in-frame clones and leaves out a portion. The sample records about 490,000 clones, approximately 85% being singletons. Sequenced input: peripheral blood. The origin of the receptors is a human donor in a cohort sampled during active COVID-19.

The V gene is TRBV28, the J gene TRBJ2-7, with a tentative D call TRBD1 (5 bases). Trimming left V 6 bases short and J 4 bases short, with 10 bases between. In germline, CDR1 is MDHEN, CDR2 SYDVKM. The CDR3 is 12 amino acids. DNA for the CDR3: TGTGCCAGCAGGATAACAGGTTACGAGCAGTACTTC. This translates into CASRITGYEQYF.

This clone occurred a few times. V and J are TRBV30 and TRBJ2-2, with 12 bases identical to TRBD1. Germline V gene data show CDR1 as GTSNPN and CDR2 as SVGIG (reference sequence). There are 17 residues in the CDR3. After removal of 4 bases from V and 6 bases from J, the junction contained 12 bases not matched to a gene. The CDR3 bases are TGTGCCTGGATCAGATCCGGGACAGGGGGCGAAGCCGGGGAGCTGTTTTTT. Protein sequence: CAWIRSGTGGEAGELFF.

This clone came up a few times. This chain joins TRBV9 and TRBJ2-7; 7 bases are a match to TRBD1. V lost 0 bases, J lost 3 bases, and 3 bases stayed unmatched. Germline values: CDR1 SGDLS, CDR2 YYNGEE. The CDR3 extends over 14 amino acids. CDR3 nucleotides: TGTGCCAGCAGCGTAGAGACAGGGAGCTACGAGCAGTACTTC. Amino acids: CASSVETGSYEQYF.

Here the CDR3 reads CASSQVNPGSSYNSPLHF. The CDR3, as DNA: TGCGCCAGCAGTCAAGTAAACCCTGGGAGCTCCTATAATTCACCCCTCCACTTT. The gene calls are TRBV23-1 and TRBJ1-6; D remains ambiguous. TRBV23-1 is an ORF, and what it does is uncertain. CDR3 length: 18 residues. V was pared by 2 bases and J by 0 bases, with 14 bases between.

The chain is built from TRBV6-4 and TRBJ1-1, with D maybe TRBD1 (5 bases). Germline V gene lookup returns CDR1 MRHNA and CDR2 SNTAGT. V lost 6 bases, J lost 2 bases, and 22 bases lay in between. The length of the CDR3 is 17 residues. Written as DNA, the CDR3 is TGTGCCAGCAGGGGTAAAAGGGGCGGCAGAACTAACACTGAAGCTTTCTTT. Its translation: CASRGKRGGRTNTEAFF.

This clone was counted a few times. The genes are TRBV28 and TRBJ2-7; no clear D gene. There are 12 residues in the CDR3. V was clipped by 3 bases and J by 3 bases, with 6 bases between them. Germline lookup yields CDR1 MDHEN and CDR2 SYDVKM. CDR3 sequence reads: CASSFGIYEQYF. For the CDR3, the DNA is TGTGCCAGCAGTTTCGGTATCTACGAGCAGTACTTC.

V and J are TRBV7-9 and TRBJ2-7; 7 bases line up with TRBD2. From germline, CDR1 is SEHNR and CDR2 FQNEAQ (reference sequence). This CDR3 is built from 15 residues. Trimming took 2 bases from V and 6 from J; bases not matched to a gene: 10. The CDR3 region is CASSLTGGRGVEQYF. CDR3 in DNA: TGTGCCAGCAGCTTAACCGGCGGGAGAGGCGTCGAGCAGTACTTC.

In DNA form, the CDR3 reads TGTGCCAGCAGTCCCGGGACAGGAGATCAGCCCCAGCATTTT. This codes for CASSPGTGDQPQHF. The chain employs TRBV6-6 and TRBJ1-5, with 8 bases aligning to TRBD1. V dropped 5 bases and J dropped 5; count of bases not matched to a gene: 5. The CDR3 loop spans 14 amino acids. Per germline, CDR1 MNHNY and CDR2 SVGAGI (reference sequence).

The rearrangement links TRBV30 to TRBJ2-1; tentative D call: TRBD2 (6 bases). CDR1 GTSNPN and CDR2 SVGIG come from the germline V gene (reference sequence). V was cut by 1 base and J by 7 bases, with 14 bases left in between. The length of the CDR3 is 14 residues. For the CDR3, the DNA is TGTGCCTGGAGTGCAACTAGCAGGGTGAATGAGCAGTTCTTC. As protein: CAWSATSRVNEQFF.

The J gene is TRBJ2-1, the V gene TRBV19; 7 nucleotides match TRBD2. This CDR3 spans 16 amino acids. The germline gives CDR1 LNHDA, CDR2 SQIVND (reference sequence). J gave up 10 bases and V 3 bases, and 15 bases lay outside the gene matches. In DNA, the CDR3 is TGTGCCAGTAGTATGCCCGGGACTACTCCCTACGGGGAGCAGTTCTTC. Its protein product is CASSMPGTTPYGEQFF.

The J gene is TRBJ1-1, the V gene TRBV9, with no clear D. In germline, CDR1 is SGDLS, CDR2 YYNGEE. The CDR3 covers 13 residues. Trimming stripped 0 bases from V and 4 bases from J, with 7 bases between. The CDR3 region is CASSVARATEAFF. The CDR3, as DNA: TGTGCCAGCAGCGTAGCGAGGGCCACTGAAGCTTTCTTT.

The chain is built from TRBV6-5 and TRBJ1-1; 8 nucleotides match TRBD1. Germline loops: CDR1 MNHEY, CDR2 SVGAGI. V gave up 6 bases and J gave up 10 bases; unmatched junction bases: 7. The CDR3 length is 12 residues. For the CDR3, the DNA is TGTGCCAGCAGAGGACAGGGAGTTCGAGCTTTCTTT. Residues: CASRGQGVRAFF.

J is TRBJ2-7 and V is TRBV12-5; a possible D gene is TRBD1 (5 bases). Per the germline V gene, CDR1 is LGHNT and CDR2 is FRNRAP. The CDR3 covers 14 residues. Trimming pared 2 bases from V and 2 bases from J, leaving 10 bases between. Written as DNA, the CDR3 is TGTGCTAGTGGTTTGTCGACAGTGACCTACGAGCAGTACTTC. Its protein product is CASGLSTVTYEQYF.

This chain joins TRBV3-1 (or the pseudogene TRBV3-2) and TRBJ2-7; 13 bases are a match to TRBD2. Losses at the gene ends were 6 bases for V and 6 bases for J; bases not matched to a gene: 5. Per the germline V gene, CDR1 is LGHDT and CDR2 is YNNKEL (reference sequence). CDR3 size: 14 residues. CDR3 residues: CASRLLAGGSEQYF. In nucleotides, the CDR3 is TGTGCCAGCAGACTACTAGCGGGAGGGAGCGAGCAGTACTTC.

This clone was seen ten or more times. V and J are TRBV6-6 and TRBJ1-2; D gene uncertain. The germline V gene encodes CDR1 MNHNY and CDR2 SVGAGI (reference sequence). Trimming shortened V by 6 bases and J by 7 bases, and 18 bases separated the two germline ends. This CDR3 region has 14 residues. The CDR3 here is CASRVSGRDGGYTF. The CDR3 region has the DNA TGTGCCAGCAGGGTATCGGGGAGGGATGGTGGCTACACCTTC.

The chain employs TRBV28 and TRBJ1-2, with 7 bases identical to TRBD1. Losses at the gene ends were 6 bases for V and 6 bases for J; bases not matched to a gene: 7. The CDR3 is made up of 13 amino acids. The germline CDR1 and CDR2 sequences are MDHEN and SYDVKM. In DNA, the CDR3 is TGTGCCAGCAGACCCCCCACAGGGGATGGCTACACCTTC. This sequence encodes CASRPPTGDGYTF.

This chain connects TRBV10-3 to TRBJ1-1, with TRBD1 identical over 7 bases. V trimming: 0 bases; J trimming: 2 bases; junction bases outside the gene matches: 3. The CDR3 loop spans 15 amino acids. Germline-derived CDR1 and CDR2 are ENHRY and SYGVKD. The CDR3 DNA is TGTGCCATCAGTGAGTCGCACAGGGGAAACACTGAAGCTTTCTTT. Its translation is CAISESHRGNTEAFF.

The chain links TRBV6-5 to TRBJ1-2, with 9 bases lining up with TRBD1. The J segment lost 5 bases and the V segment lost 8 bases, leaving 12 bases of the junction unmatched. The CDR3 has 15 residues. Per the germline V gene, CDR1 is MNHEY and CDR2 is SVGAGI. CDR3 bases: TGTGCCAGCGCCCTTGGGGGGACAGGGCGGTATGGCTACACCTTC. Its protein is CASALGGTGRYGYTF.

The chain uses TRBV30 and TRBJ1-3; no clear D. Germline-derived CDR1 and CDR2 are GTSNPN and SVGIG (reference sequence). The CDR3 length is 12 residues. The germline V and J ends were trimmed by 2 bases and 7 bases, with 9 bases remaining between them. DNA of the CDR3: TGTGCCTGGAGTCTCGGTGCGAACACCATATATTTT. Encoded protein: CAWSLGANTIYF.

This chain links TRBV3-1 (or the pseudogene TRBV3-2) with TRBJ2-5, with a tentative D call TRBD2 (6 bases). With 5 bases removed from V and 11 bases from J, the gap between germline ends came to 12 bases. CDR3 size: 11 residues. Germline lookup yields CDR1 LGHDT and CDR2 YNNKEL (reference sequence). CDR3: CASSTAGIQYF. In DNA, the CDR3 is TGTGCCAGCAGCACCGCGGGAATTCAGTACTTC.

The chain carries TRBV7-8 and TRBJ1-2, with TRBD1 matching over 7 bases. This CDR3 has 14 residues. The germline V gene has CDR1 SGHVS and CDR2 FQNEAQ. The V gene end was trimmed by 5 bases and the J gene end by 3 bases; junction bases not matched to a gene: 6. CDR3 sequence (DNA): TGTGCCAGCAGCCCTACCGGGACAGACTATGGCTACACCTTC. It translates to CASSPTGTDYGYTF.

The CDR3 DNA reads TGTGCCAGCAGCTTAATTCAGGATAATTCACCCCTCCACTTT. Translated, it gives CASSLIQDNSPLHF. The chain employs TRBV7-9 and TRBJ1-6; unclear D gene. The CDR3 totals 14 residues. Trimming removed 2 bases from V and 5 bases from J, with 7 bases in between. Germline V gene sequence: CDR1 SEHNR, CDR2 FQNEAQ (reference sequence).

The CDR3 DNA follows: TGTGCCAGCAGCCTAGGGACTCTAGAAAACTATGGCTACACCTTC. This encodes CASSLGTLENYGYTF. The chain joins TRBV11-2 to TRBJ1-2, with D possibly matching TRBD1 (5 bases). Germline V CDR1 and CDR2: SGHAT, FQNNGV. V was cut by 5 bases and J by 2 bases, with 15 bases left in between. This CDR3 spans 15 amino acids.

The rearrangement links TRBV18 to TRBJ2-3; D not certain. Per germline, CDR1 KGHSH and CDR2 LQKENI. V gave up 3 bases and J gave up 0 bases, with 4 bases separating them. This CDR3 has 13 amino acids. The CDR3 DNA follows: TGTGCCAGCTCACCTCCTAGCACAGATACGCAGTATTTT. Translated, it gives CASSPPSTDTQYF.

The V gene is TRBV7-2, the J gene TRBJ2-3; 12 bases map to TRBD2. CDR3 length equals 15 residues. The V gene's germline CDR1 is SGHTA and CDR2 FQGNSA. V lost 0 bases, J lost 6 bases, and 1 base stayed unmatched. CDR3 residues: CASSLATSGSDTQYF. CDR3 nucleotides: TGTGCCAGCAGCTTAGCGACTAGCGGGAGTGATACGCAGTATTTT.

On this clone itself: The sample carries other DNA sequences with the same CDR3. The chain links TRBV5-4 to TRBJ2-2, with 9 bases fitting TRBD1. The CDR3 consists of 15 residues. The germline CDR1 and CDR2 sequences are SGHNT and YYREEE (reference sequence). V was pared by 3 bases and J by 4 bases, with 4 bases of the junction left unmatched. CDR3 sequence reads: CASSSRQGGTGELFF. CDR3 bases: TGTGCCAGCAGCTCTCGACAGGGGGGCACCGGGGAGCTGTTTTTT.

This clone is a singleton in its sample. This chain links TRBV14 with TRBJ2-1, with D possibly being TRBD2 (6 bases). CDR3 length equals 16 residues. V gave up 1 base and J gave up 0 bases, with 10 bases separating them. CDR1 and CDR2 from the germline V gene are SGHDN and FVKESK. This chain's CDR3 is CASSQGGLTSYNEQFF. The DNA for the CDR3 is TGTGCCAGCAGCCAAGGGGGACTGACCTCCTACAATGAGCAGTTCTTC.

Concerning this clone: Just one base apart from a much larger clone, this may be a read error. The chain combines TRBV5-6 with TRBJ2-7; a weak D match, TRBD1 (6 bases). V was trimmed by 2 bases and J by 3 bases, leaving 9 bases between them. Germline V CDR1 and CDR2: SGHDT, YYEEEE. The CDR3 sequence is 13 residues long. Here the CDR3 reads CASSFGQSYEQYF. The CDR3 DNA sequence: TGTGCCAGCAGCTTTGGACAGAGCTACGAGCAGTACTTC.

The V call is TRBV29-1, the J call TRBJ2-2; TRBD1 might be the D (6 bases). In germline, CDR1 is SQVTM, CDR2 ANQGSEA. The length of the CDR3 is 15 residues. The V end was cut by 2 bases, the J end by 1 base, with 11 bases between. The CDR3 sequence: CSVETTGRNTGELFF. The CDR3 DNA reads TGCAGCGTTGAAACTACAGGGAGGAACACCGGGGAGCTGTTTTTT.

J is TRBJ1-4 and V is TRBV6-5; no firm D call. This CDR3 is built from 15 residues. Germline lookup yields CDR1 MNHEY and CDR2 SVGAGI. V lost 5 bases to trimming and J lost 0 bases, with 10 bases between them. In DNA form, the CDR3 reads TGTGCCAGCAGTCTCAGTTTTGCAACTAATGAAAAACTGTTTTTT. This encodes CASSLSFATNEKLFF.